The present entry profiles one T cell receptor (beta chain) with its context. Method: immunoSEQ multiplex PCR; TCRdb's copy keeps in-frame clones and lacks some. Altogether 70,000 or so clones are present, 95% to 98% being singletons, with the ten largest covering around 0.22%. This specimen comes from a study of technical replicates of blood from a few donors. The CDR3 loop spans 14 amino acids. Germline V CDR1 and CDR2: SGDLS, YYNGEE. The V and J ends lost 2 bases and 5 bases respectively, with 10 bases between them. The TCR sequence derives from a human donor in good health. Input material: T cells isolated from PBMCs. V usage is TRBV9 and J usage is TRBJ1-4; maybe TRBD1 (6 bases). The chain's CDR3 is CASSVTGLNEKLFF. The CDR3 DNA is TGTGCCAGCAGCGTTACAGGGTTAAATGAAAAACTGTTTTTT.